The 5 T cell receptor beta chains given below trace back to one sample, sequenced in a study of shared clonotypes between healthy human individuals. Naive CD8 populations comprised CD45RO-negative cells positively selected for CCR7, excluding terminally differentiated effector memory CD45RA+ cells. TCRdb's copy holds only in-frame clones and misses some; the assay was immunoSEQ multiplex PCR. The table includes about 1,900,000 clones, approximately 95% detected once. Sequencing was performed on naive CD8+ T cells sorted from blood. Every receptor here comes from a man between 18 and 35 years old in good health.

V gene TRBV2 combines with J gene TRBJ1-2, with D unclear. The CDR3 is 13 residues long. The germline CDR1 and CDR2 sequences are SNHLY and FYNNEI. Trimming removed 9 bases from V and 5 bases from J, with 16 bases in between. CDR3 sequence (DNA): TGTGCCAGTACGATCGGGTCTGGGTATGGCTACACCTTC. It translates to CASTIGSGYGYTF.

V gene TRBV28 combines with J gene TRBJ2-7; 10 bases match TRBD1. Germline lookup yields CDR1 MDHEN and CDR2 SYDVKM. The CDR3 covers 14 residues. With V trimmed by 7 bases and J by 5 bases, 8 bases remained unmatched. CDR3 protein: CASTHGTGVHEQYF. As DNA, the CDR3 is TGTGCCAGCACCCACGGGACAGGGGTCCACGAGCAGTACTTC.

This chain uses TRBV5-1 with TRBJ2-7; tentative D call: TRBD1 (5 bases). V was pared by 3 bases and J by 6 bases, with 10 bases between. This CDR3 spans 12 amino acids. Germline CDR1 and CDR2: SGHRS and YFSETQ. This chain's CDR3 is CASSWGDGEQYF. As DNA, the CDR3 is TGCGCCAGCAGCTGGGGCGACGGCGAGCAGTACTTC.

The chain combines TRBV4-1 with TRBJ2-4, with 9 nucleotides matching TRBD1. Germline V gene lookup returns CDR1 MGHRA and CDR2 YSYEKL. This CDR3 region has 19 residues. J lost 2 bases, V lost 2 bases, and 13 bases had no gene match. This CDR3 reads CASSQPTPGQGGSKNIQYF. CDR3 DNA sequence: TGCGCCAGCAGCCAACCAACTCCGGGACAGGGAGGATCCAAAAACATTCAGTACTTC.

The genes are TRBV4-1 and TRBJ2-3; D is undetermined. The germline V gene encodes CDR1 MGHRA and CDR2 YSYEKL. The V end was cut by 1 base, the J end by 2 bases, with 13 bases between. This CDR3 contains 16 residues. The CDR3 sequence is CASSQAGLFVTDTQYF. The DNA for the CDR3 is TGCGCCAGCAGCCAAGCCGGGCTCTTCGTCACAGATACGCAGTATTTT.